Listed here are 11 T cell receptor beta chains from one sample, sequenced in a study of PD-L1 blockade in urothelial cancer. The assay was immunoSEQ multiplex PCR, and TCRdb's table has in-frame clones only and misses some. The sample comprises approximately 65,000 clones, roughly nine tenths of which are singletons, and 3% to 4% rests with the top ten. The specimen was PBMCs, collected around atezolizumab (anti-PD-L1) treatment. All receptors come from a man aged 55-75 years with urothelial cancer.

The chain employs TRBV5-1 and TRBJ1-4; the D is unclear. The CDR3 runs 14 residues. From germline, CDR1 is SGHRS and CDR2 YFSETQ. V was shortened by 1 base and J by 8 bases, with 12 bases between the two germline ends. The CDR3 nucleotides read TGCGCCAGCAGCTTGACACTAACGGGGGAAAAACTGTTTTTT. Protein product: CASSLTLTGEKLFF.

The chain recombines TRBV5-6 with TRBJ1-4; D not resolved. V was trimmed by 0 bases and J by 10 bases, leaving 16 bases between them. Per the germline V gene, CDR1 is SGHDT and CDR2 is YYEEEE. There are 15 residues in the CDR3. CDR3 sequence (DNA): TGTGCCAGCAGCTTGGCCGGAGGACCCTCGGGAAAACTGTTTTTT. Protein product: CASSLAGGPSGKLFF.

The chain joins TRBV5-4 to TRBJ2-3, with 9 bases matching TRBD2. Trimming removed 0 bases from V and 3 bases from J; junction bases left unmatched: 8. Germline loops: CDR1 SGHNT, CDR2 YYREEE (reference sequence). The length of the CDR3 is 17 residues. The CDR3 region has the DNA TGTGCCAGCAGCTTGGCAGCTAGCGGGAAGCTAACAGATACGCAGTATTTT. It specifies CASSLAASGKLTDTQYF.

V usage is TRBV5-6 and J usage is TRBJ2-7, with a possible D match to TRBD2 (6 bases). V shed 0 bases and J shed 3 bases, with 13 bases lying between them. The CDR3 totals 15 residues. Germline-derived CDR1 and CDR2 are SGHDT and YYEEEE. CDR3 bases: TGTGCCAGCAGCTTGGATGGGCGGGGAAGCTACGAGCAGTACTTC. Protein sequence: CASSLDGRGSYEQYF.

In its sample, this clone was seen once. The chain carries TRBV7-6 and TRBJ1-1, with 9 bases lining up with TRBD1. Trimming took 4 bases from V and 0 from J; bases not matched to a gene: 9. CDR1 is SGHVS, CDR2 FNYEAQ, per germline. The CDR3 consists of 17 residues. In DNA, the CDR3 is TGTGCCAGCAGCTCGGGACAGGGATGGGTGATGAACACTGAAGCTTTCTTT. Amino acid sequence: CASSSGQGWVMNTEAFF.

CDR3 nucleotide sequence: TGTGCCAGCAGCGTATCCGGGACAGCTTTAGAGACCCAGTACTTC. Its protein is CASSVSGTALETQYF. The chain is built from TRBV7-8 and TRBJ2-5, with TRBD1 identical over 7 bases. Trimming removed 5 bases from V and 4 bases from J; junction bases left unmatched: 10. Germline CDR1 reads SGHVS; CDR2 reads FQNEAQ. This CDR3 region has 15 residues.

A single count supports this clone. The chain is built from TRBV5-1 and TRBJ2-2, with 7 bases lining up with TRBD2. CDR3 size: 15 residues. Per the germline V gene, CDR1 is SGHRS and CDR2 is YFSETQ. Germline trimming cut 0 bases from V and 3 bases from J; bases unmatched to any gene: 2. The CDR3 sequence is CASSLAGRDTGELFF. Written as DNA, the CDR3 is TGCGCCAGCAGCTTGGCGGGGAGGGACACCGGGGAGCTGTTTTTT. Together with reference TRBV5-1 and TRBJ2-2, the CDR3 gives the full variable domain: KAGVTQTPRYLIKTRGQQVTLSCSPISGHRSVSWYQQTPGQGLQFLFEYFSETQRNKGNFPGRFSGRQFSNSRSEMNVSTLELGDSALYLCASSLAGRDTGELFFGEGSRLTVL.

V usage is TRBV7-9 and J usage is TRBJ1-4; D not resolved. Germline CDR1 and CDR2: SEHNR and FQNEAQ (reference sequence). V lost 7 bases to trimming and J lost 0 bases, with 12 bases between them. The length of the CDR3 is 15 residues. The CDR3 loop is CASTPRQATNEKLFF. CDR3 nucleotides: TGTGCCAGCACCCCCCGTCAGGCAACTAATGAAAAACTGTTTTTT.

This clone was seen more than once but under ten times. The chain has TRBV19 and TRBJ2-1, with 10 positions matching TRBD1. There are 14 residues in the CDR3. CDR1 is LNHDA, CDR2 SQIVND, per germline (reference sequence). V was clipped by 10 bases and J by 9 bases; unmatched bases: 12. The CDR3 spells CATAAWTGGTEQFF. CDR3 in DNA: TGTGCCACCGCCGCTTGGACAGGGGGGACTGAGCAGTTCTTC.

The chain is built from TRBV14 and TRBJ2-7; 8 positions agree with TRBD2. This CDR3 has 19 amino acids. Trimming took 4 bases from V and 2 from J; bases not matched to a gene: 19. CDR1 and CDR2 (germline): SGHDN, FVKESK. The CDR3 nucleotides are TGTGCCAGCAGCCGTCGGACAGTGAAGGCTAGCGGGCTACCCTACGAGCAGTACTTC. It translates to CASSRRTVKASGLPYEQYF. The complete variable domain, with remaining parts taken from reference TRBV14 and TRBJ2-7, reads EAGVTQFPSHSVIEKGQTVTLRCDPISGHDNLYWYRRVMGKEIKFLLHFVKESKQDESGMPNNRFLAERTGGTYSTLKVQPAELEDSGVYFCASSRRTVKASGLPYEQYFGPGTRLTVT.

The rearrangement joins TRBV5-1 to TRBJ1-5, with D maybe TRBD1 (5 bases). Germline lookup yields CDR1 SGHRS and CDR2 YFSETQ. Trimming cost V 4 bases and J 2 bases, with 16 bases left between them. CDR3 length: 16 residues. The CDR3 bases are TGCGCCAGCAGCCAAGGGGAGGGGACCGGCAATCAGCCCCAGCATTTT. Residues: CASSQGEGTGNQPQHF. The complete variable domain, with remaining parts taken from reference TRBV5-1 and TRBJ1-5, reads KAGVTQTPRYLIKTRGQQVTLSCSPISGHRSVSWYQQTPGQGLQFLFEYFSETQRNKGNFPGRFSGRQFSNSRSEMNVSTLELGDSALYLCASSQGEGTGNQPQHFGDGTRLSIL.